Presented here are 18 T cell receptor beta chains from one specimen sequenced in a study of cytomegalovirus exposure and HLA in healthy donors. Researchers ran the PCR with 60 Vbeta and 13 Jbeta primers. Here immunoSEQ multiplex PCR was the method, and the copy in TCRdb shows in-frame clones only, minus some. Of 100,000 to 150,000 clones listed, about 74% are singletons. The sequenced sample was PBMCs. The receptors originated from a woman aged 45-65 years in good health and CMV-seropositive.

The rearrangement links TRBV6-5 to TRBJ2-7; unclear D gene. This CDR3 is built from 13 residues. V dropped 5 bases and J dropped 1 base, with 9 bases sitting between them. The germline V gene encodes CDR1 MNHEY and CDR2 SVGAGI. The CDR3 DNA sequence: TGTGCCAGCAGTCCCGACATGTCCTACGAGCAGTACTTC. Amino acids: CASSPDMSYEQYF.

The rearrangement joins TRBV10-3 to TRBJ2-3; D possibly corresponds to TRBD1 (6 bases). Germline CDR1 ENHRY, CDR2 SYGVKD. V gave up 11 bases and J gave up 0 bases, with 12 bases separating them. This CDR3 has 13 amino acids. The CDR3 reads CASRDISTDTQYF. The CDR3 DNA reads as TGTGCCTCCAGGGACATTAGCACAGATACGCAGTATTTT.

The rearrangement joins TRBV29-1 to TRBJ1-3, with D perhaps TRBD1 (5 bases). CDR1 is SQVTM and CDR2 is ANQGSEA in the germline V gene. The CDR3 is 17 residues long. The V gene lost 1 base and the J gene lost 0 bases, with 16 bases spanning the gap. CDR3 in amino acids: CSVEVLLDTDSGNTIYF. The CDR3 DNA sequence: TGCAGCGTTGAAGTTTTATTGGACACCGACTCTGGAAACACCATATATTTT.

This clone was recorded a few times. The J gene is TRBJ1-6, the V gene TRBV19, with 9 bases fitting TRBD1. The length of the CDR3 is 17 residues. CDR1 LNHDA and CDR2 SQIVND come from the germline V gene (reference sequence). The junction had 19 bases not matched to a gene; V was cut back by 10 bases and J by 9 bases. DNA for the CDR3: TGTGCCACCGATGGTACAGGGGGCGGCGGCTTCCGTTCACCCCTCCACTTT. Translation gives CATDGTGGGGFRSPLHF.

This clone was counted a few times. The chain couples TRBV7-2 to TRBJ2-3, with D possibly TRBD1 on 5 matching bases. V gave up 4 bases and J gave up 7 bases, with 12 bases separating them. Germline values: CDR1 SGHTA, CDR2 FQGNSA. The length of the CDR3 is 13 residues. The CDR3 loop reads CASSSQGTNTQYF. CDR3 DNA sequence: TGTGCCAGCAGCTCCCAGGGAACCAATACGCAGTATTTT.

The chain combines TRBV5-4 with TRBJ2-3; 8 bases align to TRBD2. CDR1 and CDR2 from the germline V gene are SGHNT and YYREEE (reference sequence). J lost 0 bases, V lost 5 bases, and 5 bases had no gene match. The CDR3 contains 15 residues. CDR3 DNA: TGTGCCAGCAGTAAGAGCGGGGGCAGCACAGATACGCAGTATTTT. Protein product: CASSKSGGSTDTQYF.

The chain is built from TRBV11-3 and TRBJ2-7; TRBD1 aligns across 10 bases. The CDR3 consists of 15 residues. The germline V gene encodes CDR1 SGHNT and CDR2 YENEEA. Germline trimming cut 3 bases from V and 3 bases from J; bases unmatched to any gene: 5. The CDR3 sequence: CASSFSGQGDYEQYF. The CDR3 DNA reads TGTGCCAGCAGCTTTTCCGGACAGGGGGACTACGAGCAGTACTTC.

This chain connects TRBV10-1 to TRBJ2-5; D might be TRBD2 (5 bases). The CDR3 runs 15 residues. V was clipped by 4 bases and J by 3 bases, with 15 bases between them. Germline CDR1 reads WNHNN; CDR2 reads SYGVQD (reference sequence). CDR3 loop: CASSAGRSAKETQYF. Here the CDR3 DNA reads TGCGCCAGCAGTGCTGGGCGTAGCGCGAAAGAGACCCAGTACTTC.

This clone was seen once. The CDR3 DNA reads as TGTGCCAGCAGCCGAATTGGGACAGGCCTGAATGAAAAACTGTTTTTT. Amino acids: CASSRIGTGLNEKLFF. The rearrangement uses TRBV11-1 and TRBJ1-4; TRBD1 aligns across 8 bases. This CDR3 region has 16 residues. Germline values: CDR1 SGHAT, CDR2 FQDESV (reference sequence). V shed 5 bases and J 5 bases; nucleotides not matched to a gene: 10.

The chain is built from TRBV5-1 and TRBJ1-2; possibly TRBD1 for D (6 bases). This CDR3 is 14 amino acids long. CDR1 and CDR2 (germline): SGHRS, YFSETQ. V was shortened by 3 bases and J by 6 bases, with 15 bases between the two germline ends. The CDR3: CASSYPGEADGYTF. CDR3 coding DNA: TGCGCCAGCAGCTACCCAGGGGAAGCGGATGGCTACACCTTC.

This chain uses TRBV7-8 with TRBJ1-2, with 7 bases lining up with TRBD1. The trim removed 1 base at V and 1 base at J, leaving 3 bases unmatched. Per germline, CDR1 SGHVS and CDR2 FQNEAQ. CDR3 length: 15 residues. CDR3 sequence: CASSLGGGFNYGYTF. CDR3 nucleotide sequence: TGTGCCAGCAGCTTAGGAGGGGGCTTTAACTATGGCTACACCTTC.

V usage is TRBV10-1 and J usage is TRBJ2-7; a possible D gene is TRBD1 (5 bases). Germline-derived CDR1 and CDR2 are WNHNN and SYGVQD (reference sequence). Deletions cut 2 bases from V and 3 bases from J, with 14 bases between. The CDR3 runs 15 residues. CDR3 protein: CASSELLQGRYEQYF. The CDR3 nucleotides are TGCGCCAGCAGTGAGCTCTTGCAGGGTCGCTACGAGCAGTACTTC.

This clone occurred a few times. The chain's CDR3 is CASSVRDRVNEQFF. CDR3 in DNA: TGTGCCAGCAGCGTCCGGGACAGGGTCAATGAGCAGTTCTTC. This chain connects TRBV7-8 to TRBJ2-1; 9 bases align to TRBD1. Germline V CDR1 and CDR2: SGHVS, FQNEAQ. The V segment lost 5 bases and the J segment 6 bases; nucleotides outside the gene matches: 5. This CDR3 spans 14 amino acids.

This clone was counted a single time. The V and J genes are TRBV4-2 and TRBJ1-4; a weak D match, TRBD1 (5 bases). Germline CDR1 LGHNA, CDR2 YNFKEQ. Trimming removed 5 bases at V and 2 bases at J, with 15 bases between. The CDR3 loop spans 16 amino acids. In DNA form, the CDR3 reads TGTGCCAGCAGCGGAAGACGTGGGGGGACTAATGAAAAACTGTTTTTT. Amino acids: CASSGRRGGTNEKLFF.

V usage is TRBV2 and J usage is TRBJ2-7, with 11 bases that match TRBD1. Germline loops: CDR1 SNHLY, CDR2 FYNNEI. There are 14 residues in the CDR3. The V and J ends lost 6 bases and 2 bases, in that order; junction bases with no gene match: 3. The CDR3 DNA reads as TGTGCCAGCAGAGGGACAGGGGGGGCCTACGAGCAGTACTTC. Its translation: CASRGTGGAYEQYF.

This rearrangement joins TRBV7-2 to TRBJ2-5; unclear D gene. V lost 3 bases and J lost 3, with 2 bases in between. The CDR3 runs 11 residues. Germline V gene data show CDR1 as SGHTA and CDR2 as FQGNSA. The CDR3 region is CASSFKETQYF. The CDR3 DNA reads TGTGCCAGCAGCTTTAAAGAGACCCAGTACTTC.

The CDR3 coding sequence is TGTGCCAGCAGTGCGGGGAACAACTATGGCTACACCTTC. This translates into CASSAGNNYGYTF. The chain carries TRBV2 and TRBJ1-2; no reliable D call. The CDR3 has 13 amino acids. Germline values: CDR1 SNHLY, CDR2 FYNNEI. V gave up 4 bases and J gave up 2 bases, with 8 bases separating them.

The gene calls are TRBV5-1 and TRBJ1-3; the match to TRBD1 covers 7 bases. Per germline, CDR1 SGHRS and CDR2 YFSETQ. CDR3 length equals 16 residues. V dropped 0 bases and J dropped 0; count of bases not matched to a gene: 3. The CDR3 DNA reads as TGCGCCAGCAGCTTGGGAGGGGGCCTCTCTGGAAACACCATATATTTT. It specifies CASSLGGGLSGNTIYF.